What follows describes a single T cell receptor (beta chain). The antigen is unknown. This sample is part of a study of CXCR3-negative and CXCR3-positive naive CD8 T cells. As for the study in general: Each library gave roughly 1.4 +/- 0.3 million of approximately 150 million TRB reads. Study-level findings and limits: Once cells were cryopreserved, CXCR3 expression went down partly, and most assays used fresh PBMCs. CXCR3-positive naive cells carried more hydrophobic TRB CDR3s than CXCR3-negative ones.

Sorts that each held 280,000 or so cells were run in triplicate for every CD8+ T cell subset. All TRB cDNA libraries came from 5' RACE performed with UMI labels. TCRdb re-called the 5' RACE reads, yielding one record per CDR3 amino acid sequence without DNA. The specimen's table records around 88,000 distinct CDR3 sequences. This CDR3 comprises 13 residues. Germline CDR1 reads SQVTM; CDR2 reads ANQGSEA. The rearrangement links TRBV29-1 to TRBJ1-2; the D call of TRBD1 rests on TCRdb alone, since no DNA is present to check it. The sample consisted of naive CXCR3+ CD8+ T cells from blood. Subset indicated: CD45RO-CCR7+CD27+CD95- naive CD8+ T cells expressing CXCR3 (TNR3+). The TCR originated in a human donor in good health. Some clones in this sample may be carry-over from other donors' samples. The CDR3: CSVDPGTVYGYAF.